This T cell receptor (beta chain) was profiled in a study of blood T cell repertoires in COVID-19. Sequencing was performed with immunoSEQ multiplex PCR; in TCRdb, only in-frame clones are kept and a portion is missing. Among 90,000 to 130,000 clones listed, approximately 81% were seen once. The sequencing sample was made of peripheral blood. The receptor comes from a man aged 35-49 years with acute or convalescent COVID-19.

The CDR3 is CASSSGQGGEKLFF. In DNA form, the CDR3 reads TGTGCCAGCAGCTCCGGACAGGGGGGTGAAAAACTGTTTTTT. This chain joins TRBV7-9 and TRBJ1-4, with 10 bases fitting TRBD1. CDR1 is SEHNR, CDR2 FQNEAQ, per germline (reference sequence). J lost 7 bases, V lost 4 bases, and 3 bases had no gene match. The length of the CDR3 is 14 residues. The full variable domain, its missing parts supplied by reference TRBV7-9 and TRBJ1-4, is DTGVSQNPRHKITKRGQNVTFRCDPISEHNRLYWYRQTLGQGPEFLTYFQNEAQLEKSRLLSDRFSAERPKGSFSTLEIQRTEQGDSAMYLCASSSGQGGEKLFFGSGTQLSVL.